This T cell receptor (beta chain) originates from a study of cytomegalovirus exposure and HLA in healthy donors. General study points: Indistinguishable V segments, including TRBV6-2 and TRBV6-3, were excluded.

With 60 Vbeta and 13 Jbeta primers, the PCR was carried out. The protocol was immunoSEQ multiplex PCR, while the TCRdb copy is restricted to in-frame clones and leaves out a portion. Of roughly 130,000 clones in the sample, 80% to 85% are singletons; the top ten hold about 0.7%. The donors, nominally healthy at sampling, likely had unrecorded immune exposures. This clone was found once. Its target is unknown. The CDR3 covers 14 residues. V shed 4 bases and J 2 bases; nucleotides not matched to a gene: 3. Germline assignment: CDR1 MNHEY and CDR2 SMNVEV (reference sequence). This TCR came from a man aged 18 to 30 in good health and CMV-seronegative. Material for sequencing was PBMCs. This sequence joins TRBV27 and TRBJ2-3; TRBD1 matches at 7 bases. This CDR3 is CASSSDRYTDTQYF. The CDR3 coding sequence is TGTGCCAGCAGTTCGGACAGGTACACAGATACGCAGTATTTT.